This TCR beta chain was observed in a study of graft-versus-host responses after intestinal transplantation. Study overall: Every recipient underwent anti-thymocyte globulin induction, then tacrolimus and steroids for two to three years. Study findings and constraints: Within the allografts of patients who had graft-donor T cell macrochimerism, graft-versus-host to host-versus-graft clonal ratios were high. GvH clones occurred in recipient marrow; some first appeared in ileum or blood.

Of note for this clone: The antigen is not known.

Using immunoSEQ multiplex PCR, the repertoire was profiled, and TCRdb retains in-frame clones only, with some absent. The table records about 39,000 clones, 89% of them present only once. Trimming stripped 0 bases from V and 0 bases from J, with 15 bases between. Germline CDR1 reads SGDLS; CDR2 reads YYNGEE. The CDR3 has 17 amino acids. The sequencing here drew on PBMCs, taken roughly 270 days after transplant. This chain joins TRBV9 and TRBJ1-1; D ambiguous. The TCR comes from a human patient who received an intestinal transplant, so some T cells may come from the graft donor. CDR3 coding DNA: TGTGCCAGCAGCGTAGACCCCCCGGGCGGTTTGAACACTGAAGCTTTCTTT. Encoded protein: CASSVDPPGGLNTEAFF. Filled out from reference TRBV9 and TRBJ1-1, the complete variable domain reads DSGVTQTPKHLITATGQRVTLRCSPRSGDLSVYWYQQSLDQGLQFLIQYYNGEERAKGNILERFSAQQFPDLHSELNLSSLELGDSALYFCASSVDPPGGLNTEAFFGQGTRLTVV.